The entry below gives a single T cell receptor (beta chain) sequence along with its context. Antigen: not known. Random hexamers primed reverse transcription of about 0.5 to 1 ug RNA. TCR beta CDR3 was amplified by immunoSEQ multiplex PCR. This amplification extended across 54 Vbeta and 13 Jbeta segments. Via MiXCR, TCRdb re-called the immunoSEQ multiplex PCR reads, giving one row per CDR3 protein. The sample yields around 140,000 distinct CDR3 sequences, approximately 95% seen once. These data belong to a study of CD8 T cells in Susac syndrome. Findings and limits, study-wide: The CD4+ T cell repertoires in Susac syndrome were not clonally expanded.

In germline, CDR1 is MNHEY, CDR2 SVGAGI. The V gene lost 2 bases and the J gene lost 6 bases, with 7 bases spanning the gap. The CDR3 is 12 amino acids. The sequenced sample was CD4+ T cells from PBMCs. This clonotype was sampled from a human donor with Susac syndrome. The rearrangement links TRBV6-5 to TRBJ1-1; D not resolved. CDR3 protein: CASSYGESEAFF. The CDR3 bases are TGTGCCAGCAGTTACGGGGAGTCTGAAGCTTTCTTT.